Below, 32 T cell receptor beta chains from the same sample are listed, as sequenced in a study of PD-1 blockade in classical Hodgkin lymphoma. Regarding time point: cycle 4 day 1 (C4D1), after 5 to 7 weeks of nivolumab. All patients relapsed after autologous stem cell transplantation, and brentuximab vedotin exposure varied. Sequencing was performed with immunoSEQ multiplex PCR; in TCRdb, only in-frame clones are kept and a portion is missing. The repertoire includes 90,000 to 110,000 clones, approximately 89% of them detected once, and about 20% sits in the top ten. The starting material was peripheral blood mononuclear cells (PBMCs), obtained before the fourth cycle of nivolumab. The source of these receptors is a human donor with classical Hodgkin lymphoma.

V gene TRBV6-5 combines with J gene TRBJ2-7, with D perhaps matching TRBD1 (5 bases). This CDR3 contains 15 residues. Germline lookup yields CDR1 MNHEY and CDR2 SVGAGI. V lost 3 bases and J lost 2, with 14 bases in between. Here the CDR3 DNA reads TGTGCCAGCAGTTATAGGGCAGGGCGTCCCTACGAGCAGTACTTC. The encoded protein is CASSYRAGRPYEQYF.

V usage is TRBV4-1 and J usage is TRBJ1-5; the match to TRBD1 covers 9 bases. Trimming at V came to 0 bases and at J to 12 bases, leaving 6 bases not matched to a gene. The CDR3 has 14 residues. Germline V gene data show CDR1 as MGHRA and CDR2 as YSYEKL. This chain's CDR3 is CASSQDDRGARQHF. The CDR3 coding sequence is TGCGCCAGCAGCCAAGATGACAGGGGGGCACGCCAGCATTTT.

The V call is TRBV9, the J call TRBJ1-1, with TRBD1 as a possible D gene (6 bases). V lost 0 bases to trimming and J lost 3 bases, with 12 bases between them. CDR1 and CDR2 (germline): SGDLS, YYNGEE. This CDR3 has 15 residues. For the CDR3, the DNA is TGTGCCAGCAGCGTAGTAGGACAGTGGGACACTGAAGCTTTCTTT. It codes for CASSVVGQWDTEAFF.

The chain is built from TRBV27 and TRBJ2-7; 9 bases fit TRBD1. The V segment lost 5 bases and the J segment 5 bases; nucleotides outside the gene matches: 16. Looked up from germline, CDR1 is MNHEY and CDR2 is SMNVEV (reference sequence). The CDR3 extends over 17 amino acids. In nucleotides, the CDR3 is TGTGCCAGCAGTCTAGATGGTACCGGGACAGGGACTCACGAGCAGTACTTC. This codes for CASSLDGTGTGTHEQYF.

The chain is built from TRBV2 and TRBJ2-1; 10 bases fit TRBD2. The V segment lost 2 bases and the J segment 7 bases; nucleotides outside the gene matches: 8. The CDR3 sequence is 16 residues long. CDR1 is SNHLY and CDR2 is FYNNEI in the germline V gene. The CDR3 bases are TGTGCCAGCAGTGAATCAGGCCTAGCGGGAGAGAATGAGCAGTTCTTC. Translation gives CASSESGLAGENEQFF.

The rearrangement joins TRBV15 to TRBJ2-1; 9 bases align to TRBD2. The CDR3 is made up of 18 amino acids. Germline V gene sequence: CDR1 LNHNV, CDR2 YYDKDF (reference sequence). With 2 bases clipped from V and 6 bases from J, the junction kept 14 bases outside the gene matches. CDR3 sequence (DNA): TGTGCCACCAGCAGACGACTAGCGGAGGAATGGGCCAGCAATGAGCAGTTCTTC. Translation: CATSRRLAEEWASNEQFF.

This clone was seen once. This chain uses TRBV27 with TRBJ2-1; D not resolved. Trimming shortened V by 6 bases and J by 0 bases, and 6 bases separated the two germline ends. Looked up from germline, CDR1 is MNHEY and CDR2 is SMNVEV (reference sequence). The CDR3 spans 13 residues. CDR3 DNA: TGTGCCAGCAGCGACAACTCCTACAATGAGCAGTTCTTC. Translated, it gives CASSDNSYNEQFF.

V and J are TRBV5-5 and TRBJ1-5; 8 bases agree with TRBD1. Germline V gene sequence: CDR1 SGHKS, CDR2 YYEKEE (reference sequence). This CDR3 has 15 amino acids. Trimming at V came to 4 bases and at J to 4 bases, leaving 7 bases not matched to a gene. CDR3 in amino acids: CASSPGQVLNQPQHF. CDR3 in DNA: TGTGCCAGCAGCCCGGGACAGGTTCTAAATCAGCCCCAGCATTTT.

The J gene is TRBJ2-7, the V gene TRBV5-1; D might be TRBD1 (5 bases). Germline V gene lookup returns CDR1 SGHRS and CDR2 YFSETQ. The CDR3 is 16 amino acids. Trimming shortened V by 2 bases and J by 0 bases, and 15 bases separated the two germline ends. The CDR3 spells CASSLQARASSYEQYF. In DNA form, the CDR3 reads TGCGCCAGCAGCTTACAGGCTCGAGCGAGCTCCTACGAGCAGTACTTC.

The gene calls are TRBV29-1 and TRBJ2-3; the D gene is possibly TRBD1 (6 bases). Germline lookup yields CDR1 SQVTM and CDR2 ANQGSEA. The CDR3 runs to 14 residues. The V and J ends lost 6 bases and 7 bases respectively, with 20 bases between them. The DNA for the CDR3 is TGCAGCGTCCTAGAGGGGGACGATTCATATACGCAGTATTTT. Residues: CSVLEGDDSYTQYF.

The chain is built from TRBV6-1 and TRBJ1-5, with 7 nucleotides matching TRBD1. This CDR3 region has 14 residues. The germline CDR1 and CDR2 sequences are MNHNS and SASEGT. The J segment lost 5 bases and the V segment lost 7 bases, leaving 8 bases of the junction unmatched. In nucleotides, the CDR3 is TGTGCCAGCAAAAAATTTGACAGGGATCAGCCCCAGCATTTT. This gives the protein CASKKFDRDQPQHF.

The V gene is TRBV6-4, the J gene TRBJ1-2, with a weak D call TRBD1 (6 bases). Germline-derived CDR1 and CDR2 are MRHNA and SNTAGT. The germline V and J ends were trimmed by 0 bases and 3 bases, with 14 bases remaining between them. The CDR3 runs 16 residues. The CDR3 loop is CASSDSRVPGDYGYTF. The CDR3 DNA is TGTGCCAGCAGTGACTCGAGGGTTCCAGGGGACTATGGCTACACCTTC.

This clone was picked up one time. The germline gene is not matched at one end of the junction; a read error may be the cause. CDR3 nucleotide sequence: TGTGCCTGGAGTGTAAAGGCCAGCTTAGTCCTTTTT. Translating gives CAWSVKASLVLF. The genes are TRBV30 and TRBJ1-4; D remains unclear. CDR1 and CDR2 (germline): GTSNPN, SVGIG (reference sequence). This CDR3 is built from 12 residues.

The CDR3 region is CASSPGQVNQPQHF. Written as DNA, the CDR3 is TGTGCCAGCAGCCCGGGACAGGTCAATCAGCCCCAGCATTTT. The genes are TRBV5-5 and TRBJ1-5, with TRBD1 matching 8 bases. This CDR3 has 14 amino acids. The germline CDR1 and CDR2 sequences are SGHKS and YYEKEE (reference sequence). V dropped 4 bases and J dropped 3; count of bases not matched to a gene: 3.

The chain uses TRBV19 and TRBJ2-7; D gene unclear. Trimming pared 8 bases from V and 3 bases from J, leaving 17 bases between. CDR3 length equals 14 residues. The germline CDR1 and CDR2 sequences are LNHDA and SQIVND (reference sequence). The CDR3 protein is CASSSSYLYYEQYF. The CDR3 nucleotides are TGTGCCAGTTCGTCGAGCTACCTCTACTACGAGCAGTACTTC.

The sample holds a few counts of this clone. The chain couples TRBV10-1 to TRBJ1-2; 8 bases map to TRBD1. Germline V lookup: CDR1 WNHNN, CDR2 SYGVQD (reference sequence). After removal of 0 bases from V and 6 bases from J, the junction contained 6 bases not matched to a gene. This CDR3 has 15 amino acids. In DNA, the CDR3 is TGCGCCAGCAGTGAGTCCAGGGGGCAAGGCCATGGCTACACCTTC. Amino acids: CASSESRGQGHGYTF.

The chain is built from TRBV2 and TRBJ1-4; D possibly corresponds to TRBD1 (6 bases). The germline CDR1 and CDR2 sequences are SNHLY and FYNNEI. This CDR3 is built from 14 residues. Trimming removed 6 bases from V and 4 bases from J, with 12 bases in between. This chain's CDR3 is CASRAGAYNEKLFF. Here the CDR3 DNA reads TGTGCCAGCAGAGCAGGGGCATATAATGAAAAACTGTTTTTT.

This chain joins TRBV4-1 and TRBJ1-2, with a weak D call TRBD1 (5 bases). Trimming left V 4 bases short and J 1 base short, with 13 bases between. The CDR3 sequence is 15 residues long. Looked up from germline, CDR1 is MGHRA and CDR2 is YSYEKL. In DNA, the CDR3 is TGCGCCAGCAGCCCGCAAGCGACAGATAACTATGGCTACACCTTC. It specifies CASSPQATDNYGYTF.

The rearrangement joins TRBV30 to TRBJ1-2, with D hard to call. Trimming removed 1 base from V and 14 bases from J, with 20 bases in between. The CDR3 is 13 residues long. Germline V gene data show CDR1 as GTSNPN and CDR2 as SVGIG (reference sequence). The chain's CDR3 is CAWSGGLSDSRTF. CDR3 nucleotide sequence: TGTGCCTGGAGTGGAGGTCTGTCGGACTCCAGGACCTTC.

The chain combines TRBV7-9 with TRBJ2-7, with D perhaps TRBD1 or TRBD2 (5 bases each). Germline CDR1 and CDR2: SEHNR and FQNEAQ (reference sequence). CDR3 length equals 13 residues. V shed 5 bases and J shed 3 bases, with 11 bases lying between them. In DNA, the CDR3 is TGTGCCAGCAGCCGAGGGGCCATCTACGAGCAGTACTTC. Residues: CASSRGAIYEQYF.

This clone has more than one count but fewer than ten. The sample holds other DNA sequences that translate to the same CDR3. The rearrangement uses TRBV4-3 and TRBJ2-1, with D hard to call. Between the trimmed V and J ends, which lost 0 bases and 5 bases, there was a span of 5 bases. This CDR3 has 13 residues. CDR1 is LGHNA, CDR2 YSLEER, per germline. The CDR3 region has the DNA TGCGCCAGCAGCCAAGAGGCAGACAATGAGCAGTTCTTC. Translating gives CASSQEADNEQFF.

J is TRBJ1-2 and V is TRBV11-2; 9 bases are a match to TRBD1. V was clipped by 3 bases and J by 4 bases; unmatched bases: 0. Germline V gene lookup returns CDR1 SGHAT and CDR2 FQNNGV. The CDR3 totals 13 residues. The DNA of the CDR3 is TGTGCCAGCAGCTTGGGACAGGGCTATGGCTACACCTTC. It translates to CASSLGQGYGYTF.

This rearrangement joins TRBV6-5 to TRBJ1-1; D is unresolved. Germline V lookup: CDR1 MNHEY, CDR2 SVGAGI. V lost 6 bases and J 4 bases, leaving 18 bases between the germline ends. There are 15 residues in the CDR3. CDR3 protein: CASSSGRVWGTEAFF. CDR3 DNA sequence: TGTGCCAGCAGCTCCGGTCGGGTGTGGGGCACTGAAGCTTTCTTT.

V usage is TRBV7-2 and J usage is TRBJ2-7; D is possibly TRBD1 or TRBD2 (5 bases each). The germline V gene has CDR1 SGHTA and CDR2 FQGNSA. Trimming cost V 2 bases and J 2 bases, with 10 bases left between them. CDR3 size: 14 residues. In DNA form, the CDR3 reads TGTGCCAGCAGCTTAACAGGACTCCCCTACGAGCAGTACTTC. It encodes CASSLTGLPYEQYF.

The table lists this clone with a count of one. This chain links TRBV18 with TRBJ2-7; 7 bases are a match to TRBD2. CDR1 KGHSH and CDR2 LQKENI come from the germline V gene. This CDR3 has 16 residues. The V gene end was trimmed by 0 bases and the J gene end by 4 bases; junction bases not matched to a gene: 9. The CDR3 DNA sequence: TGTGCCAGCTCACCACCGTCCAGCGGGAAGAGTTACGAGCAGTACTTC. It encodes CASSPPSSGKSYEQYF.

The genes are TRBV14 and TRBJ2-1, with TRBD2 identical over 11 bases. From germline, CDR1 is SGHDN and CDR2 FVKESK. The CDR3 runs to 14 residues. V was pared by 8 bases and J by 4 bases, with 4 bases of the junction left unmatched. The CDR3 nucleotides read TGTGCCAGCGCTACTAGCGGGAGTTACAATGAGCAGTTCTTC. Its protein product is CASATSGSYNEQFF.

Of note for this clone: At one end, the junction sequence differs from germline, possibly due to a read error. The genes are TRBV6-5 and TRBJ2-7; TRBD2 agrees at 13 bases. There are 15 residues in the CDR3. Germline-derived CDR1 and CDR2 are MNHEY and SVGAGI. The CDR3 sequence is CASSKTGLAGAGTQF. For the CDR3, the DNA is TGTGCCAGCAGTAAGACCGGACTAGCGGGAGCGGGTACTCAGTTC.

CDR3 region: CASSYLTNTEAFF. The CDR3 DNA reads as TGTGCCAGCAGTTACCTTACGAACACTGAAGCTTTCTTT. The rearrangement links TRBV6-5 to TRBJ1-1; D gene unclear. The germline CDR1 and CDR2 sequences are MNHEY and SVGAGI. CDR3 length: 13 amino acids. V dropped 2 bases and J dropped 1 base, with 5 bases sitting between them.

This chain joins TRBV5-4 and TRBJ2-1; possibly TRBD2 for D (7 bases). Germline V gene lookup returns CDR1 SGHNT and CDR2 YYREEE (reference sequence). This CDR3 has 15 residues. V shed 6 bases and J shed 2 bases, with 15 bases lying between them. Written as DNA, the CDR3 is TGTGCCAGCACCCAGGGGAGGGGTCCCTACAATGAGCAGTTCTTC. As protein: CASTQGRGPYNEQFF.

J is TRBJ1-1 and V is TRBV25-1; 7 nucleotides match TRBD1. V lost 4 bases, J lost 5 bases, and 7 bases stayed unmatched. Germline V gene lookup returns CDR1 MGHDK and CDR2 SYGVNS. The CDR3 covers 14 residues. The CDR3 DNA is TGTGCCAGCAGTGGGTGGACAGGAGGGACTGAAGCTTTCTTT. Its protein is CASSGWTGGTEAFF.

The gene calls are TRBV10-2 and TRBJ2-7, with TRBD1 identical over 7 bases. The CDR3 totals 14 residues. V shed 10 bases, J shed 4 bases, and the junction held 13 bases outside the gene matches. Germline lookup yields CDR1 WSHSY and CDR2 SAAADI. The CDR3 loop is CATDGQAASYEQYF. The CDR3 DNA is TGCGCCACGGACGGACAGGCTGCATCTTACGAGCAGTACTTC.

The chain has TRBV28 and TRBJ1-5; TRBD1 aligns across 10 bases. V shed 9 bases, J shed 5 bases, and the junction held 4 bases outside the gene matches. CDR1 MDHEN and CDR2 SYDVKM come from the germline V gene. The CDR3 contains 13 residues. The CDR3 is CASMTGGHQPQHF. CDR3 bases: TGTGCCAGTATGACAGGGGGCCATCAGCCCCAGCATTTT.